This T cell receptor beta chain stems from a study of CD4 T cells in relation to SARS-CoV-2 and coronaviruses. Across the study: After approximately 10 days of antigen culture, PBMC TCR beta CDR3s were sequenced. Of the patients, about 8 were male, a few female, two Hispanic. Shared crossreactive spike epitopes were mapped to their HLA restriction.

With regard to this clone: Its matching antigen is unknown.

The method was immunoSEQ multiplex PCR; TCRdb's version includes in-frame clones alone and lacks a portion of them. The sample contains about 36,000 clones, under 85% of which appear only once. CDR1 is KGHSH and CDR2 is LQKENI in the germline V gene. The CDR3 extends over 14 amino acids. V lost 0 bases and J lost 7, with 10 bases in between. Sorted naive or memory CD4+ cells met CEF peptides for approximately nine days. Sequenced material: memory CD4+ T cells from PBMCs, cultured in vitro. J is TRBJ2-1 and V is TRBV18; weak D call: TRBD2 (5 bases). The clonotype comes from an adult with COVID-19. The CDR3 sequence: CASSPPSGVNEQFF. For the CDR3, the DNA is TGTGCCAGCTCACCACCGTCCGGGGTAAATGAGCAGTTCTTC.